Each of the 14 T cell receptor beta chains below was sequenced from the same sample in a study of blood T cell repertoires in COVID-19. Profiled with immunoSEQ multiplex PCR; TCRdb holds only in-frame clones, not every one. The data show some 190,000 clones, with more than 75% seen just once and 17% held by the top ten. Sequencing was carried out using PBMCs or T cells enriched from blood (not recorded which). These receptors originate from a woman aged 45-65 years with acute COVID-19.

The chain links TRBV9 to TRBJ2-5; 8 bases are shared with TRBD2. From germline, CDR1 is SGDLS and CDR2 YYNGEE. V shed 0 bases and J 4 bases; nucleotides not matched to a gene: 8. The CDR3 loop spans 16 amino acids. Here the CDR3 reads CASSVGSSGVRETQYF. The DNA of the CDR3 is TGTGCCAGCAGCGTAGGGAGTAGCGGGGTTCGAGAGACCCAGTACTTC. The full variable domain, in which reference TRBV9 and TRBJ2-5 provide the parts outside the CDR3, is DSGVTQTPKHLITATGQRVTLRCSPRSGDLSVYWYQQSLDQGLQFLIQYYNGEERAKGNILERFSAQQFPDLHSELNLSSLELGDSALYFCASSVGSSGVRETQYFGPGTRLLVL.

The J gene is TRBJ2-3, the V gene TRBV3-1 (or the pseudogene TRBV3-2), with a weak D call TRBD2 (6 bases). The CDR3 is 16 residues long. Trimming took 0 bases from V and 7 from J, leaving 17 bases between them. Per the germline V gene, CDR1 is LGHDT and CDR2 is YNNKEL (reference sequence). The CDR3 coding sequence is TGTGCCAGCAGCCAAGAGGCCCGGACGCGGGGCAATACGCAGTATTTT. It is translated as CASSQEARTRGNTQYF.

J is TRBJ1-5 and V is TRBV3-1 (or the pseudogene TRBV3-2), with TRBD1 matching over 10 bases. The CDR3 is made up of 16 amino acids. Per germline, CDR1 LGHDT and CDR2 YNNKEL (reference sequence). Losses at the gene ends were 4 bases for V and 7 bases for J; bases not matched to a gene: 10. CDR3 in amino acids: CASSPSGTGVTQPQHF. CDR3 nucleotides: TGTGCCAGCAGCCCATCCGGGACAGGGGTTACCCAGCCCCAGCATTTT.

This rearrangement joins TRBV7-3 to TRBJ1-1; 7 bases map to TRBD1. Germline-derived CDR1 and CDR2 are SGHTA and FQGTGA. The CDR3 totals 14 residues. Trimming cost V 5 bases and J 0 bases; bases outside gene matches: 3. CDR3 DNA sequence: TGTGCCAGCAGCCGGGACAGCATGAACACTGAAGCTTTCTTT. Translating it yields CASSRDSMNTEAFF.

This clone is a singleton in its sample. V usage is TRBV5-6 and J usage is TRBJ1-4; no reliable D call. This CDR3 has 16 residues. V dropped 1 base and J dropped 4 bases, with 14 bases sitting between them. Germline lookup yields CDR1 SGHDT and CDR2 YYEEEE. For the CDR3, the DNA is TGTGCCAGCAGCTTGTTTTTATCCGGGTTTAATGAAAAACTGTTTTTT. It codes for CASSLFLSGFNEKLFF.

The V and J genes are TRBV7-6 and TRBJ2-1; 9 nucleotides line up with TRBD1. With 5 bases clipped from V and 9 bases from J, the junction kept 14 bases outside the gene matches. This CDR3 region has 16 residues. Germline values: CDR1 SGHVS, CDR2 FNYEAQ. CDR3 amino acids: CASSPTGGASGGEQFF. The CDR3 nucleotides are TGTGCCAGCAGCCCAACAGGGGGCGCTTCAGGGGGTGAGCAGTTCTTC. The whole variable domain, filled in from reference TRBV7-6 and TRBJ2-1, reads GAGVSQSPRYKVTKRGQDVALRCDPISGHVSLYWYRQALGQGPEFLTYFNYEAQQDKSGLPNDRFSAERPEGSISTLTIQRTEQRDSAMYRCASSPTGGASGGEQFFGPGTRLTVL.

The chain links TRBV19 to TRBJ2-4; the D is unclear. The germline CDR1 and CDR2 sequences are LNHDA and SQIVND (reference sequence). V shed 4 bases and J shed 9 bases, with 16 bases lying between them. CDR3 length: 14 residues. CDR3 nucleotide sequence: TGTGCCAGTAGTACCTACTCCGAGGCCCCCATTCAGTACTTC. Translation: CASSTYSEAPIQYF.

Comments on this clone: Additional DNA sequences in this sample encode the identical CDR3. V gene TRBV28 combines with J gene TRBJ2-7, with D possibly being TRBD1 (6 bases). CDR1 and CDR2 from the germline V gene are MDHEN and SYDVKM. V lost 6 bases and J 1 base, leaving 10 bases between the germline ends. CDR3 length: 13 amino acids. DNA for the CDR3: TGTGCCAGCAGCTCCGGACAGTCCTACGAGCAGTACGTC. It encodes CASSSGQSYEQYV.

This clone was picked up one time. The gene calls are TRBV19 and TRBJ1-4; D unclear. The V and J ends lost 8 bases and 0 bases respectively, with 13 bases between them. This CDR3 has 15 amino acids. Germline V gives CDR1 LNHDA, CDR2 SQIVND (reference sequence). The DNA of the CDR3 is TGTGCCAGTGTTCCTCACACCGCAACTAATGAAAAACTGTTTTTT. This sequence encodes CASVPHTATNEKLFF.

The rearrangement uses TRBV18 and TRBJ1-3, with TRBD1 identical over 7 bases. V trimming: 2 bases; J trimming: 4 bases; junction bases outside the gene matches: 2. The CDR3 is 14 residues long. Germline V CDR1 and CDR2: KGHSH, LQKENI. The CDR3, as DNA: TGTGCCAGCTCACCAGACAGGGCCGGAAACACCATATATTTT. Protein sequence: CASSPDRAGNTIYF.

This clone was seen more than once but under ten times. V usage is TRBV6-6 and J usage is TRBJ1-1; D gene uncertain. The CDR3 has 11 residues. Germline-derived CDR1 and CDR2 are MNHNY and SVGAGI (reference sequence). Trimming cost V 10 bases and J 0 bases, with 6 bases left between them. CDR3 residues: CATLLNTEAFF. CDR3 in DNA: TGTGCCACCCTCTTGAACACTGAAGCTTTCTTT.

The CDR3, as DNA: TGTGCCAGCAGCTTAGCGAGCCTAAGAAATGAAAAACTGTTTTTT. This sequence encodes CASSLASLRNEKLFF. The chain is built from TRBV7-2 and TRBJ1-4; D call uncertain. Germline assignment: CDR1 SGHTA and CDR2 FQGNSA. Trimming took off 0 bases at V and 5 bases at J, with 10 bases between the two ends. CDR3 size: 15 residues.

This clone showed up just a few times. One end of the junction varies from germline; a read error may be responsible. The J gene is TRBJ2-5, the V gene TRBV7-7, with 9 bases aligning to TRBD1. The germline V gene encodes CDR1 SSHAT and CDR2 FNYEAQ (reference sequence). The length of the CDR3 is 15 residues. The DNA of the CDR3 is TGTGCTAGCAGCTCGATCCCGACAGGGGGGGAGACCCAGTACTTC. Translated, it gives CASSSIPTGGETQYF.

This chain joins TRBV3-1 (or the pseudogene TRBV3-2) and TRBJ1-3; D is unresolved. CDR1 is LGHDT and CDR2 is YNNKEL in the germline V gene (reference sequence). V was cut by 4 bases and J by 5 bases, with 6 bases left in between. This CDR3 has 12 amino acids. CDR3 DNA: TGTGCCAGCAGCCCCGAGCGAAACACCATATATTTT. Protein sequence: CASSPERNTIYF.